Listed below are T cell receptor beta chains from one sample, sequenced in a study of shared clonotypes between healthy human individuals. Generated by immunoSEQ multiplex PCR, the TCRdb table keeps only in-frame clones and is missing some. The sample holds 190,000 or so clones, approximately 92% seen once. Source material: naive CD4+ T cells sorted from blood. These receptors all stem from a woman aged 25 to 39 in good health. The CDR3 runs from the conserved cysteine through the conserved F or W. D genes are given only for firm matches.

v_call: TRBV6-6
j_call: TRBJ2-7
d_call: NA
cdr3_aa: CASSYSDQRRYEQYF

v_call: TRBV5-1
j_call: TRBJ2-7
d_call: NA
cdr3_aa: CASSLAFNEQYF

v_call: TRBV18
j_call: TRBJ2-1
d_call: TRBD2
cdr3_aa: CASSPGLGAGEQFF

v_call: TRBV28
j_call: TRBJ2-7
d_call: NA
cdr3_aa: CASSPIDRSSYEQYF

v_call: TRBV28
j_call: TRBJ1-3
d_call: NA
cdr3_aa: CASSSDLGPGNTIYF

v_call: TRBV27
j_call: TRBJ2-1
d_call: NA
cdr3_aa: CASSHRDEQFF

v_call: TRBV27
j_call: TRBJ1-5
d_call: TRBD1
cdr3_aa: CASSPGGTYSNQPQHF

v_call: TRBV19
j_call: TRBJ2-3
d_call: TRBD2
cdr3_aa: CASSIDLLGLAGSTDTQYF

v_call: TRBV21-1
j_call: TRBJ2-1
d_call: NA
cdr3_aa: CASSSRDRVNEQFF

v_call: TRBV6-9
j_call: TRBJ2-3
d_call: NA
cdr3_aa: CASSTGQGGGPDTQYF

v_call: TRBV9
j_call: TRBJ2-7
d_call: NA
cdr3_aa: CASSVDQGGPYEQYF

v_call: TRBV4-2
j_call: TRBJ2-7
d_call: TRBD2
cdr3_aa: CASSQDGGSGSSYEQYF

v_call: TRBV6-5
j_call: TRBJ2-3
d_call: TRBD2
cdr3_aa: CASSRQTSGTTTQYF

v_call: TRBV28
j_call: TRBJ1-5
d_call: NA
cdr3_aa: CASGSGSNQPQHF

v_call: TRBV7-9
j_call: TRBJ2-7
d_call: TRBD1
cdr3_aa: CASSLAGGTGGDEQYF

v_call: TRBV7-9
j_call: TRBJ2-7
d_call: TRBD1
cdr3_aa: CASSSYTGEPYEQYF

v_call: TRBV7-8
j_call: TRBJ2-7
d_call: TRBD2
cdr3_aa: CASSPRLVAGGSYEQYF

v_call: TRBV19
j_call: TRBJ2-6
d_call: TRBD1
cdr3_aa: CASSPGQGSGGANVLTF

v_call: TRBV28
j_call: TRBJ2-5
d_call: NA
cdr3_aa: CASTSYQETQYF

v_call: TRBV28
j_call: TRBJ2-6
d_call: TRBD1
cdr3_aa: CASSPSGTGGARANVLTF

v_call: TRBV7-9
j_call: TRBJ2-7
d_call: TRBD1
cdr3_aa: CASSSPGQGLYEQYF

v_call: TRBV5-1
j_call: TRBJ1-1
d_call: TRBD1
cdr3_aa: CASSLGQGFRAFF

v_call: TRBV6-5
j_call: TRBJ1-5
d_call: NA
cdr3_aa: CASSSFQSLSNQPQHF

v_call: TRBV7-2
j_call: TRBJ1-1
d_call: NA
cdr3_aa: CASSLVGGVTEAFF

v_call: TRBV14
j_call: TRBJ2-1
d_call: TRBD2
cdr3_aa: CASSPGLAGVKNEQFF

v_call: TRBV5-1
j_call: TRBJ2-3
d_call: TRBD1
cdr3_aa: CASSYRGADTQYF

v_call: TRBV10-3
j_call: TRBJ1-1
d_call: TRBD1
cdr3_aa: CAISERDRDTEAFF

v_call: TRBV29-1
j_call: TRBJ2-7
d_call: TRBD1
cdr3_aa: CSVRYGTGSSYEQYF

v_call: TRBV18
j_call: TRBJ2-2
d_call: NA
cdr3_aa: CASSPNGGTGELFF

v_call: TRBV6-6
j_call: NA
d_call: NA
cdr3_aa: CASSYSTPGSYEQYF

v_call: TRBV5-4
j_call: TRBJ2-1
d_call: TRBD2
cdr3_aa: CASSLTSGRALTHNEQFF

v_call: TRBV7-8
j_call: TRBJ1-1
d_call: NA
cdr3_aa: CASSSRQGSNTEAFF

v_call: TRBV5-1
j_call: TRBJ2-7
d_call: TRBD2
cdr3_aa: CASSLGLAVYEQYF

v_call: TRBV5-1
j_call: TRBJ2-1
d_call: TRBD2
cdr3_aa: CASSLALKVGLAGAYNEQFF

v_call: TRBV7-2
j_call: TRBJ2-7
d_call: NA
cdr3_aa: CASSPRQSSYEQYF

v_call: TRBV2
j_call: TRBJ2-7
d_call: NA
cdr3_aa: CASRTTEQYF

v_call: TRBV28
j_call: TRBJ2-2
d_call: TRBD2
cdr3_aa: CASSLTPSGNWGPTGELFF

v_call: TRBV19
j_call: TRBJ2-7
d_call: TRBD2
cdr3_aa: CASSRTSGTYEQYF

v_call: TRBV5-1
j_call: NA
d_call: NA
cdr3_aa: CASSLGPASYEQYF

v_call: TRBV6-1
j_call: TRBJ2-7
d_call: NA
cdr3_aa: CASSVGTLYEQYF

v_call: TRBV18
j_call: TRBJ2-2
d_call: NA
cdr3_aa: CASSPMEGRGTGELFF

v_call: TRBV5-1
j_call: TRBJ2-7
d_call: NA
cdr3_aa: CASSPLSDRTTYEQYF

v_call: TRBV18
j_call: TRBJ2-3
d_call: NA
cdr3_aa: CASSPLTTETQYF

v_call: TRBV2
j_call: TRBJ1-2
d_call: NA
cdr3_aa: CASSERTDSRYGYTF

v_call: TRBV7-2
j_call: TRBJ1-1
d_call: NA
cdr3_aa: CASSLIRTEAFF

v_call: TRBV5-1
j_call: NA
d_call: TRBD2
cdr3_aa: CASSLEGLAGGPGEQYF